The 15 T cell receptor beta chains listed next were all sequenced from one sample in a study of blood T cell repertoires in COVID-19. Sequencing was performed with immunoSEQ multiplex PCR; in TCRdb, only in-frame clones are kept and a portion is missing. The table has roughly 110,000 clones, 75% to 95% seen once; the top ten hold roughly 1.2%. Material for sequencing was peripheral blood. These TCRs come from a woman in her twenties or thirties with acute or convalescent COVID-19.

The rearrangement links TRBV7-8 to TRBJ1-2; possibly TRBD1 for D (6 bases). The CDR3 covers 15 residues. Trimming left V 6 bases short and J 2 bases short, with 16 bases between. Germline values: CDR1 SGHVS, CDR2 FQNEAQ. CDR3: CASSHGGGRNYGYTF. The CDR3 nucleotides read TGTGCCAGCAGTCACGGGGGGGGCAGGAACTATGGCTACACCTTC.

This rearrangement joins TRBV24-1 to TRBJ2-1, with TRBD2 matching 11 bases. The CDR3 extends over 15 amino acids. Germline lookup yields CDR1 KGHDR and CDR2 SFDVKD. J gave up 5 bases and V 10 bases, and 9 bases lay outside the gene matches. The CDR3 sequence is CATDPGLADNNEQFF. As DNA, the CDR3 is TGTGCCACGGATCCGGGACTAGCGGATAACAATGAGCAGTTCTTC.

The V and J genes are TRBV4-1 and TRBJ2-1, with a tentative D call TRBD2 (6 bases). With 2 bases removed from V and 10 bases from J, the gap between germline ends came to 18 bases. Germline CDR1 reads MGHRA; CDR2 reads YSYEKL. This CDR3 spans 15 amino acids. The CDR3 DNA sequence: TGCGCCAGCAGCCAACCTCAGGAGGGTCGACGGGAGCAGTTCTTC. This gives the protein CASSQPQEGRREQFF.

A single count supports this clone. The chain couples TRBV5-1 to TRBJ2-5, with a possible D match to TRBD2 (5 bases). This CDR3 has 16 residues. Germline V CDR1 and CDR2: SGHRS, YFSETQ. V lost 0 bases and J lost 4, with 16 bases in between. For the CDR3, the DNA is TGCGCCAGCAGCTTGGAGGGAGCCCAATTGGGAGAGACCCAGTACTTC. Residues: CASSLEGAQLGETQYF.

The rearrangement joins TRBV23-1 to TRBJ2-4; weak D call: TRBD1 (5 bases). TRBV23-1 is placed among ORFs of uncertain function. The CDR3 sequence is 16 residues long. V was cut by 0 bases and J by 6 bases, with 15 bases left in between. CDR3 in amino acids: CASSQSDVRASNIQYF. The CDR3 DNA reads TGCGCCAGCAGTCAATCAGATGTCAGGGCGTCAAACATTCAGTACTTC.

The V gene is TRBV28, the J gene TRBJ2-5; D remains ambiguous. The germline V gene encodes CDR1 MDHEN and CDR2 SYDVKM. The CDR3 length is 14 residues. Deletions cut 5 bases from V and 5 bases from J, with 15 bases between. The CDR3 reads CASSGSPRRETQYF. In nucleotides, the CDR3 is TGTGCCAGCAGTGGCAGTCCCCGCAGGGAGACCCAGTACTTC.

In this sample, this clone turned up a few times. The V call is TRBV3-1 (or the pseudogene TRBV3-2), the J call TRBJ2-3; 8 bases map to TRBD1. This CDR3 contains 15 residues. V lost 4 bases, J lost 2 bases, and 5 bases stayed unmatched. The germline CDR1 and CDR2 sequences are LGHDT and YNNKEL (reference sequence). CDR3 sequence: CASSRRTGNTDTQYF. For the CDR3, the DNA is TGTGCCAGCAGCCGGAGGACAGGGAACACAGATACGCAGTATTTT.

The J gene is TRBJ1-6, the V gene TRBV27; 7 bases align to TRBD1. J lost 11 bases, V lost 3 bases, and 13 bases had no gene match. Germline lookup yields CDR1 MNHEY and CDR2 SMNVEV (reference sequence). The CDR3 runs 16 residues. The chain's CDR3 is CASSLSSTGTRAPLHF. CDR3 DNA sequence: TGTGCCAGCAGTTTGTCGTCGACAGGGACTAGGGCACCCCTCCACTTT.

The chain links TRBV6-5 to TRBJ1-2, with 10 bases that match TRBD1. V lost 6 bases, J lost 3 bases, and 7 bases stayed unmatched. Germline CDR1 MNHEY, CDR2 SVGAGI. CDR3 size: 15 residues. CDR3 in amino acids: CASRPGTGAYYGYTF. The CDR3 DNA sequence: TGTGCCAGCAGGCCCGGGACAGGGGCTTACTATGGCTACACCTTC.

This chain links TRBV4-1 with TRBJ2-5, with 11 nucleotides matching TRBD2. J gave up 5 bases and V 0 bases, and 5 bases lay outside the gene matches. The CDR3 runs 16 residues. Germline V lookup: CDR1 MGHRA, CDR2 YSYEKL. CDR3 protein: CASSQEPLAGAETQYF. The DNA for the CDR3 is TGCGCCAGCAGCCAAGAACCACTAGCGGGGGCTGAGACCCAGTACTTC.

The CDR3 reads CAISDSTYEQYF. The DNA for the CDR3 is TGTGCCATCAGCGACAGTACCTACGAGCAGTACTTC. The chain links TRBV10-3 to TRBJ2-7, with a possible D match to TRBD1 (5 bases). V was clipped by 6 bases and J by 2 bases, with 8 bases between them. Germline V gene data show CDR1 as ENHRY and CDR2 as SYGVKD. The CDR3 has 12 amino acids.

The rearrangement joins TRBV28 to TRBJ1-3, with 7 bases matching TRBD1. Germline lookup yields CDR1 MDHEN and CDR2 SYDVKM. The V segment lost 5 bases and the J segment 8 bases; nucleotides outside the gene matches: 15. The CDR3 covers 16 residues. The CDR3: CASSPNETGSEDTIYF. The CDR3 region has the DNA TGTGCCAGCAGTCCCAACGAGACAGGGAGTGAAGACACCATATATTTT.

The CDR3 nucleotides are TGTGCCATCAGTGAAGCGGGGGCAACTAATGAAAAACTGTTTTTT. The encoded protein is CAISEAGATNEKLFF. J is TRBJ1-4 and V is TRBV10-3; perhaps TRBD1 as D (5 bases). The CDR3 contains 15 residues. The V gene's germline CDR1 is ENHRY and CDR2 SYGVKD. V lost 3 bases to trimming and J lost 0 bases, with 8 bases between them.

This clone came up a few times. The genes are TRBV2 and TRBJ2-3, with D uncertain. Germline lookup yields CDR1 SNHLY and CDR2 FYNNEI. V was pared by 7 bases and J by 2 bases, with 10 bases between. This CDR3 spans 13 amino acids. The CDR3: CASTVFITDTQYF. CDR3 DNA: TGTGCCAGCACGGTTTTCATCACAGATACGCAGTATTTT.

The chain couples TRBV9 to TRBJ2-5; D is unclear. V gave up 3 bases and J gave up 5 bases, with 11 bases separating them. The CDR3 has 13 residues. CDR1 is SGDLS, CDR2 YYNGEE, per germline. The CDR3, as DNA: TGTGCCAGCAGCGGCTCTAGTTCGGAGACCCAGTACTTC. As protein: CASSGSSSETQYF.